This T cell receptor (beta chain) stems from a study of blood T cell repertoires in COVID-19. Germline CDR1 reads MNHEY; CDR2 reads SVGAGI. CDR3 size: 16 residues. The V segment lost 4 bases and the J segment 7 bases; nucleotides outside the gene matches: 13. TCRdb keeps only in-frame clones here, not all; method: immunoSEQ multiplex PCR. The sample consists of more than 45,000 clones, more than 85% of them appearing once. V gene TRBV6-5 combines with J gene TRBJ2-1; 7 bases fit TRBD1. This receptor was obtained from a human donor with active COVID-19. The donor label of this sample is uncertain. Specimen: peripheral blood. The CDR3, as DNA: TGTGCCAGCAGTTCACCCCAGAGCAGGGGGAGAAATGAGCAGTTCTTC. Protein sequence: CASSSPQSRGRNEQFF.